This T cell receptor (beta chain) was sequenced for a study of regulatory T cells in long-lasting Graves disease. Study-wide results and limits: Persistent cases of Graves' showed reduced TCR diversity relative to newly diagnosed patients. Persistent disease samples used TRBV28, TRBJ1-2 and TRBJ2-5 preferentially. Public clonotype sharing was higher in persistent than newly diagnosed patients.

Arm-PCR with iRepertoire HTBI primers amplified the CDR3 regions for these TCR beta libraries. TCRdb independently ran MiXCR on the multiplex PCR reads; one entry per CDR3 protein. The repertoire holds some 500,000 distinct CDR3 sequences, with less than 15% as singletons. This clonotype occurred many times. What it binds is not known. Time point noted: newly diagnosed GD, antithyroid drugs for less than 3 months. PBMCs were the source of the RNA used for TCR sequencing. Patients met American Thyroid Association criteria for Graves' disease. Trimming removed 3 bases at V and 6 bases at J, with 12 bases between. CDR1 is MNHEY and CDR2 is SVGAGI in the germline V gene. The CDR3 is 13 residues long. These sequences were also reported in another study, on T cells in Graves' hyperthyroidism and ophthalmopathy.

This receptor was obtained from a man aged 25-45 years with Graves disease. The rearrangement uses TRBV6-5 and TRBJ2-7; D possibly corresponds to TRBD1 (6 bases). The source was peripheral blood mononuclear cells (PBMCs), collected at new diagnosis, from a patient treated with antithyroid drugs. The DNA for the CDR3 is TGTGCCAGCAGTTATCCGATGGACAGCGAGCAGTACTTC. Its protein product is CASSYPMDSEQYF.